This TCR beta chain was identified in a study of OX40 agonist ivuxolimab in advanced cancers. Looking at the study overall: Ivuxolimab, an agonist antibody against OX40 (CD134), was given to patients. Mean age approximately 59 years, range roughly 23 to 79; roughly 82% male. Partial responses were seen in three patients, one with hepatocellular carcinoma and two with cutaneous melanoma. Of the participants, over 30% had some prior anti-PD-1, anti-PD-L1 or anti-CTLA-4 therapy, which was allowed.

The CDR3 contains 17 residues. Looked up from germline, CDR1 is ENHRY and CDR2 is SYGVKD. J was trimmed by 7 bases and V by 8 bases; bases with no gene match: 17. The data were produced by immunoSEQ multiplex PCR, yet TCRdb's version contains in-frame clones alone and is incomplete. The repertoire holds tens of thousands of clones, with around nine tenths as singletons. The source was CD4+ or CD8+ T cells sorted from blood, collected in a trial of the OX40 agonist ivuxolimab. The chain has TRBV10-3 and TRBJ2-4; the match to TRBD2 covers 10 bases. This TCR was recovered from an adult with an advanced solid tumor such as melanoma, head and neck, liver or kidney cancer. Written as DNA, the CDR3 is TGTGCCATCGGGGATCGGCTAGCGGGAGTGGGAGGGAACATTCAGTACTTC. Protein: CAIGDRLAGVGGNIQYF.